Listed below are T cell receptor beta chains from one sample, sequenced in a study of blood T cells in healthy people across ages. From the 5' RACE reads, TCRdb called clonotypes with MiXCR, one entry per CDR3 protein. The sample holds 800,000 or so distinct CDR3 sequences, more than 35% seen once. Sequencing used blood. The source is a man older than 75 in good health. Both conserved end residues are part of each CDR3. The order of the fields is D gene, J gene, V gene, clone size, CDR3 protein, CDR3 DNA. A D gene is named only where the DNA matches it firmly. The size field is filled for only some rows; it gives once, few, many or a size class.

D gene: TRBD2; J gene: TRBJ2-1; V gene: TRBV15; clone size: once; CDR3 protein: CASRTGTSGYNEQFF; CDR3 DNA: TGTGCCAGCAGAACCGGGACTAGCGGTTACAATGAGCAGTTCTTC
D gene: TRBD2; J gene: TRBJ2-1; V gene: TRBV11-2; clone size: few; CDR3 protein: CASRQLAGYYNEQFF; CDR3 DNA: TGTGCCAGCAGACAACTAGCGGGATACTACAATGAGCAGTTCTTC
D gene: TRBD2; J gene: TRBJ2-4; V gene: TRBV3-1; clone size: few; CDR3 protein: CASSQAGGEQYF; CDR3 DNA: TGTGCCAGCAGCCAAGCGGGGGGTGAGCAGTACTTC
D gene: NA; J gene: TRBJ2-3; V gene: TRBV20-1; clone size: NA; CDR3 protein: CSAVVRAGDTQYF; CDR3 DNA: TGCAGTGCTGTAGTTAGGGCCGGAGATACGCAGTATTTT
D gene: NA; J gene: TRBJ2-1; V gene: TRBV7-2; clone size: NA; CDR3 protein: CASSLGSRADDNEQFF; CDR3 DNA: TGTGCCAGCAGCTTAGGTAGCCGAGCGGATGACAATGAGCAGTTCTTC
D gene: TRBD2; J gene: TRBJ2-7; V gene: TRBV7-9; clone size: few; CDR3 protein: CASSFSGRTYEQYF; CDR3 DNA: TGTGCCAGCAGCTTTAGCGGGCGCACCTACGAGCAGTACTTC
D gene: TRBD2; J gene: TRBJ2-1; V gene: TRBV29-1; clone size: NA; CDR3 protein: CSVDFSGRAGYNEQFF; CDR3 DNA: TGCAGCGTTGATTTTAGCGGGAGGGCCGGTTACAATGAGCAGTTCTTC
D gene: NA; J gene: TRBJ2-7; V gene: TRBV20-1; clone size: NA; CDR3 protein: CSAMSPGRSSYNEQYF; CDR3 DNA: TGCAGTGCCATGTCGCCGGGCCGAAGCTCCTACAATGAGCAGTACTTC
D gene: NA; J gene: TRBJ2-4; V gene: TRBV3-1; clone size: few; CDR3 protein: CASSPPQTNIQYF; CDR3 DNA: TGTGCCAGCAGCCCGCCCCAGACAAACATTCAGTACTTC
D gene: TRBD2; J gene: TRBJ2-7; V gene: TRBV15; clone size: NA; CDR3 protein: CATSRDPGSGFEQYF; CDR3 DNA: TGTGCCACCAGCAGAGATCCGGGTAGCGGGTTCGAGCAGTACTTC
D gene: NA; J gene: TRBJ1-4; V gene: TRBV29-1; clone size: NA; CDR3 protein: CSGGRTNEKLFF; CDR3 DNA: TGCAGCGGAGGGCGAACTAATGAAAAACTGTTTTTT
D gene: TRBD2; J gene: TRBJ2-5; V gene: TRBV20-1; clone size: few; CDR3 protein: CSAEREGLGETQYF; CDR3 DNA: TGCAGTGCCGAGCGGGAGGGCCTGGGAGAGACCCAGTACTTC
D gene: NA; J gene: TRBJ1-5; V gene: TRBV5-5; clone size: NA; CDR3 protein: CASSFTSNQPQHF; CDR3 DNA: TGTGCCAGCAGCTTCACTAGCAATCAGCCCCAGCATTTT
D gene: NA; J gene: TRBJ1-5; V gene: TRBV10-3; clone size: few; CDR3 protein: CAISESREGRQPQHF; CDR3 DNA: TGTGCCATCAGTGAGTCGAGGGAGGGTCGACAGCCCCAGCATTTT
D gene: NA; J gene: TRBJ2-3; V gene: TRBV14; clone size: NA; CDR3 protein: CASSPTRGGTQYF; CDR3 DNA: TGTGCCAGCAGCCCTACCAGGGGTGGTACGCAGTATTTT
D gene: NA; J gene: TRBJ2-5; V gene: TRBV29-1; clone size: NA; CDR3 protein: CSVEGQPGETQYF; CDR3 DNA: TGCAGCGTTGAAGGGCAGCCAGGAGAGACCCAGTACTTC
D gene: NA; J gene: TRBJ2-5; V gene: TRBV7-9; clone size: NA; CDR3 protein: CASRKGGRGYEQYF; CDR3 DNA: TGTGCCAGCAGAAAGGGGGGAAGGGGCTATGAGCAGTACTTC
D gene: TRBD1; J gene: TRBJ2-3; V gene: TRBV20-1; clone size: few; CDR3 protein: CSARDTGGPTDTQYF; CDR3 DNA: TGCAGTGCTAGAGATACAGGGGGCCCCACAGATACGCAGTATTTT
D gene: NA; J gene: TRBJ2-5; V gene: TRBV3-1; clone size: NA; CDR3 protein: CASSQGAAQETQYF; CDR3 DNA: TGTGCCAGCAGCCAAGGGGCAGCCCAAGAGACCCAGTACTTC
D gene: NA; J gene: TRBJ2-7; V gene: TRBV7-8; clone size: NA; CDR3 protein: CASSKKGSYEQYF; CDR3 DNA: TGTGCCAGCAGTAAGAAGGGCTCCTACGAGCAGTACTTC
D gene: NA; J gene: TRBJ1-3; V gene: TRBV5-1; clone size: NA; CDR3 protein: CASSNSGPGANTIYF; CDR3 DNA: TGCGCCAGCAGCAACTCGGGACCGGGAGCGAACACCATATATTTT
D gene: NA; J gene: TRBJ2-3; V gene: TRBV6-5; clone size: NA; CDR3 protein: CASSYSRLGDTQYF; CDR3 DNA: TGTGCCAGCAGTTACTCCAGGCTAGGAGATACGCAGTATTTT
D gene: TRBD2; J gene: TRBJ2-7; V gene: TRBV5-1; clone size: few; CDR3 protein: CASSWGLAGGFYEQYF; CDR3 DNA: TGCGCCAGCAGTTGGGGACTAGCGGGAGGTTTCTACGAGCAGTACTTC
D gene: TRBD2; J gene: TRBJ2-1; V gene: TRBV20-1; clone size: NA; CDR3 protein: CSARDRRGRLAGDNEQFF; CDR3 DNA: TGCAGTGCTAGAGATCGACGTGGTCGACTAGCGGGGGACAATGAGCAGTTCTTC
D gene: TRBD2; J gene: TRBJ2-1; V gene: TRBV5-1; clone size: few; CDR3 protein: CASKLAGGTNEQFF; CDR3 DNA: TGCGCCAGCAAGCTGGCGGGAGGTACCAATGAGCAGTTCTTC
D gene: NA; J gene: TRBJ1-6; V gene: TRBV2; clone size: many; CDR3 protein: CASRSGTSISPLHF; CDR3 DNA: TGTGCCAGCAGATCCGGGACTTCCATTTCACCCCTCCACTTT
D gene: TRBD2; J gene: TRBJ2-7; V gene: TRBV28; clone size: NA; CDR3 protein: CASRGTNEQYF; CDR3 DNA: TGTGCCAGCAGGGGGACTAACGAGCAGTACTTC
D gene: NA; J gene: TRBJ2-7; V gene: TRBV24-1; clone size: NA; CDR3 protein: CATSESGTYNEQYF; CDR3 DNA: TGTGCCACCAGTGAGTCCGGCACCTACAATGAGCAGTACTTC
D gene: NA; J gene: TRBJ2-6; V gene: TRBV27; clone size: NA; CDR3 protein: CASSPSYSSGANVLTF; CDR3 DNA: TGTGCCAGCAGTCCCTCCTATTCTTCTGGGGCCAACGTCCTGACTTTC
D gene: NA; J gene: TRBJ2-2; V gene: TRBV28; clone size: NA; CDR3 protein: CASSLPHLGGELFF; CDR3 DNA: TGTGCCAGCAGCCTGCCCCATCTAGGCGGGGAGCTGTTTTTT
D gene: NA; J gene: TRBJ2-1; V gene: TRBV15; clone size: few; CDR3 protein: CATRTSSPSRAYNEQFF; CDR3 DNA: TGTGCCACCAGAACTTCCAGCCCCAGTCGGGCCTACAATGAGCAGTTCTTC
D gene: NA; J gene: TRBJ2-2; V gene: TRBV2; clone size: many; CDR3 protein: CASSEAPAGRNTGELFF; CDR3 DNA: TGTGCCAGCAGTGAAGCGCCAGCAGGACGTAACACCGGGGAGCTGTTTTTT
D gene: NA; J gene: TRBJ1-5; V gene: TRBV7-2; clone size: NA; CDR3 protein: CASSYGSYQPQHF; CDR3 DNA: TGTGCCAGCAGCTATGGGTCTTATCAGCCCCAGCATTTT
D gene: NA; J gene: TRBJ1-5; V gene: TRBV20-1; clone size: NA; CDR3 protein: CSAAQGLSNQPQHF; CDR3 DNA: TGCAGTGCTGCACAGGGACTCAGCAATCAGCCCCAGCATTTT
D gene: NA; J gene: TRBJ2-3; V gene: TRBV12-3/TRBV12-4; clone size: many; CDR3 protein: CASSRVYSTDTQYF; CDR3 DNA: TGTGCCAGCTCCAGGGTTTATAGCACAGATACGCAGTATTTT
D gene: NA; J gene: TRBJ2-5; V gene: TRBV20-1; clone size: NA; CDR3 protein: CSAPTSGTKETQYF; CDR3 DNA: TGCAGTGCGCCAACCTCCGGGACAAAAGAGACCCAGTACTTC
D gene: TRBD1; J gene: TRBJ1-3; V gene: TRBV5-1; clone size: NA; CDR3 protein: CASSTGQDGNTIYF; CDR3 DNA: TGCGCCAGCAGCACGGGACAGGATGGAAACACCATATATTTT
D gene: TRBD1; J gene: TRBJ1-4; V gene: TRBV5-1; clone size: NA; CDR3 protein: CASIRTGGDEKLFF; CDR3 DNA: TGCGCCAGCATCCGGACAGGGGGAGATGAAAAACTGTTTTTT
D gene: TRBD2; J gene: TRBJ2-7; V gene: TRBV11-3; clone size: few; CDR3 protein: CASSFNIGTSGRRAYEQYF; CDR3 DNA: TGTGCCAGCAGCTTTAACATCGGGACTAGCGGGAGGAGGGCTTACGAGCAGTACTTC
D gene: TRBD2; J gene: TRBJ2-1; V gene: TRBV11-3; clone size: NA; CDR3 protein: CASSLSSGRPHEQFF; CDR3 DNA: TGTGCCAGCAGCTTGTCTAGCGGGAGACCCCATGAGCAGTTCTTC
D gene: TRBD1; J gene: TRBJ2-7; V gene: TRBV3-1; clone size: NA; CDR3 protein: CASSLWTGHYEQYF; CDR3 DNA: TGTGCCAGCAGCCTTTGGACAGGTCACTACGAGCAGTACTTC
D gene: TRBD2; J gene: TRBJ2-1; V gene: TRBV5-1; clone size: few; CDR3 protein: CASSSHVGSGSPNEQFF; CDR3 DNA: TGCGCCAGCAGCTCCCACGTAGGGAGCGGGAGCCCCAATGAGCAGTTCTTC
D gene: NA; J gene: TRBJ2-1; V gene: TRBV20-1; clone size: NA; CDR3 protein: CSADRNYNEQFF; CDR3 DNA: TGCAGTGCTGACAGGAATTACAATGAGCAGTTCTTC
D gene: TRBD2; J gene: TRBJ2-1; V gene: TRBV7-3; clone size: NA; CDR3 protein: CASSPFRTSYNEQFF; CDR3 DNA: TGTGCCAGCAGCCCCTTCCGGACTAGCTACAATGAGCAGTTCTTC
D gene: TRBD2; J gene: TRBJ2-7; V gene: TRBV2; clone size: NA; CDR3 protein: CASLKGLAGGSTYEQYF; CDR3 DNA: TGTGCCAGCTTAAAGGGACTAGCGGGAGGGAGTACCTACGAGCAGTACTTC
D gene: NA; J gene: TRBJ2-7; V gene: TRBV5-6; clone size: NA; CDR3 protein: CASSLRGQGGSYEQYF; CDR3 DNA: TGTGCCAGCAGCTTGAGGGGTCAGGGGGGATCCTACGAGCAGTACTTC
D gene: NA; J gene: TRBJ2-7; V gene: TRBV10-3; clone size: NA; CDR3 protein: CAISESQVDVGEQYF; CDR3 DNA: TGTGCCATCAGTGAGTCTCAGGTAGATGTGGGTGAGCAGTACTTC
D gene: NA; J gene: TRBJ2-1; V gene: TRBV7-9; clone size: NA; CDR3 protein: CASTQASAYNEQFF; CDR3 DNA: TGTGCCAGCACCCAGGCGAGTGCCTACAATGAGCAGTTCTTC
D gene: TRBD1; J gene: TRBJ2-7; V gene: TRBV29-1; clone size: NA; CDR3 protein: CSADRGAYNEQYF; CDR3 DNA: TGCAGCGCGGACAGGGGAGCCTACAATGAGCAGTACTTC
D gene: NA; J gene: TRBJ1-1; V gene: TRBV7-9; clone size: NA; CDR3 protein: CASSLSSTWDMNTEAFF; CDR3 DNA: TGTGCCAGCAGCTTATCAAGCACATGGGATATGAACACTGAAGCTTTCTTT
D gene: NA; J gene: TRBJ2-7; V gene: TRBV21-1; clone size: once; CDR3 protein: CASSQDSRPFYEQYF; CDR3 DNA: TGTGCCAGCAGCCAAGACAGTCGTCCTTTCTACGAGCAGTACTTC
D gene: TRBD2; J gene: TRBJ2-1; V gene: TRBV20-1; clone size: many; CDR3 protein: CSARATMTSGSGNEQFF; CDR3 DNA: TGCAGTGCTAGAGCGACTATGACTAGCGGGAGCGGCAATGAGCAGTTCTTC
D gene: NA; J gene: TRBJ1-5; V gene: TRBV27; clone size: many; CDR3 protein: CASSGGGNQPQHF; CDR3 DNA: TGTGCCAGCAGTGGGGGCGGCAATCAGCCCCAGCATTTT
D gene: NA; J gene: TRBJ1-2; V gene: TRBV29-1; clone size: NA; CDR3 protein: CGVEVGAGHYGYTF; CDR3 DNA: TGCGGCGTTGAAGTAGGAGCGGGACACTATGGCTACACCTTC
D gene: NA; J gene: TRBJ2-1; V gene: TRBV12-3/TRBV12-4; clone size: few; CDR3 protein: CASNPGPYNEQFF; CDR3 DNA: TGTGCCAGCAATCCCGGGCCGTACAATGAGCAGTTCTTC
D gene: TRBD1; J gene: TRBJ1-6; V gene: TRBV20-1; clone size: NA; CDR3 protein: CSAGPPGQGNSPLHF; CDR3 DNA: TGCAGTGCTGGGCCCCCGGGACAGGGGAATTCACCCCTCCACTTT
D gene: TRBD1; J gene: TRBJ1-4; V gene: TRBV2; clone size: once; CDR3 protein: CASSGQGAEKLFF; CDR3 DNA: TGTGCCAGCAGCGGACAGGGAGCGGAAAAACTGTTTTTT
D gene: NA; J gene: TRBJ2-1; V gene: TRBV4-1; clone size: NA; CDR3 protein: CASSQPRDTREQFF; CDR3 DNA: TGCGCCAGCAGCCAACCCCGGGACACCCGAGAGCAGTTCTTC
D gene: NA; J gene: TRBJ2-3; V gene: TRBV11-3; clone size: few; CDR3 protein: CASSSGLPMTSDTQYF; CDR3 DNA: TGTGCCAGCAGCTCTGGGCTGCCTATGACTTCGGATACGCAGTATTTT